These T cell receptor beta chains were read from a single sample in a study of CXCR3-negative and CXCR3-positive naive CD8 T cells. TCRdb reprocessed the 5' RACE reads, keeping one entry per CDR3 protein, no DNA. This sample contains 75,000 to 100,000 distinct CDR3 sequences. Material for sequencing was naive CXCR3- CD8+ T cells from blood. The receptors originated from a human donor in good health. Some clones in this sample may be carry-over from other donors' samples. Both conserved end residues are part of each CDR3. The order of the fields is J gene, V gene, CDR3 length, CDR3 protein.

TRBJ2-1,TRBV7-8,15,CASSAIAGGYNEQFF
TRBJ2-7,TRBV7-9,15,CASSLSGLAIHEQYF
TRBJ1-5,TRBV5-1,16,CASSLNGDPSNQPQHF
TRBJ2-3,TRBV11-2,18,CASSLVARLAGHTDTQYF
TRBJ2-1,TRBV11-2,16,CASSFGQFVSYNEQFF
TRBJ2-5,TRBV7-3,14,CASSLIGGQETQYF
TRBJ2-7,TRBV10-1,14,CASRGPTPPYEQYF
TRBJ1-1,TRBV4-1,17,CASSQEIPLTRTGEAFF
TRBJ2-7,TRBV25-1,11,CASSTGYEQYF
TRBJ2-3,TRBV6-4,14,CASSDPGITDTQYF
TRBJ2-1,TRBV7-9,18,CASSLSARVSAETNEQFF
TRBJ2-3,TRBV5-1,17,CASSSKEGADKTDTQYF
TRBJ2-2,TRBV14,14,CASSQVGLTGELFF
TRBJ1-2,TRBV9,14,CASSPSGGSDGYTF
TRBJ2-7,TRBV27,17,CASSPRGSSVTGFEQYF
TRBJ2-7,TRBV29-1,15,CSVSWRGHPIGEQYF
TRBJ2-2,TRBV7-3,13,CASSPLSTGELFF
TRBJ1-1,TRBV12-3/TRBV12-4,12,CASSPLNTEAFF
TRBJ1-1,TRBV27,15,CASSLLGRLATEAFF
TRBJ2-2,TRBV6-2/TRBV6-3,13,CASSYADTGELFF
TRBJ2-7,TRBV29-1,15,CSVEFQGQGLREQYF
TRBJ1-1,TRBV19,13,CASSRDTNTEAFF
TRBJ2-5,TRBV29-1,14,CSVEGQTYQETQYF
TRBJ2-1,TRBV7-2,13,CASSAYGANEQFF
TRBJ2-7,TRBV7-2,17,CASSLYYGGDSHYEQYF
TRBJ2-7,TRBV29-1,12,CSGRGPSYEQYF
TRBJ2-7,TRBV3-1,16,CASSERMAGGFYEQYF
TRBJ2-1,TRBV4-3,16,CASSPGTSGWDNEQFF
TRBJ2-7,TRBV6-1,15,CASSPWGDRHYEQYF
TRBJ2-7,TRBV7-9,12,CASSWSYYEQYF
TRBJ1-2,TRBV29-1,13,CSDGTGTPYGYTF
TRBJ2-1,TRBV6-6,15,CASSVGLAGVNEQFF
TRBJ2-2,TRBV6-2/TRBV6-3,13,CASKGAYTGELFF
TRBJ2-7,TRBV28,14,CASSETGNSYEQYF
TRBJ2-1,TRBV6-2/TRBV6-3,13,CATTSTSHNEQFF
TRBJ2-7,TRBV7-8,15,CASSPGVAASYEQYF
TRBJ2-1,TRBV3-1,15,CASSHNRLADNEQFF
TRBJ2-3,TRBV2,13,CASTRRARDYPLF
TRBJ2-7,TRBV29-1,14,CSVEDGSTRYEQYF
TRBJ1-2,TRBV29-1,13,CSVEGGASYGYTF
TRBJ2-1,TRBV7-7,13,CASSSGVHNEQFF
TRBJ2-3,TRBV4-3,15,CASSQTGLRTDTQYF
TRBJ2-4,TRBV12-3/TRBV12-4,15,CASSLAEGRSDIQYF
TRBJ1-4,TRBV7-9,14,CASSRTGGEEKLFF
TRBJ2-7,TRBV20-1,15,CSARGRTGDFYEQYF
TRBJ2-1,TRBV5-6,14,CATSLAEHWNEQFF
TRBJ2-1,TRBV5-1,15,CASSSGTSGRDEQFF
TRBJ1-5,TRBV14,14,CASSLSVNNQPQHF